This T cell receptor (beta chain) was sequenced in a study of CD8+CD57+ T cells in acquired aplastic anemia. Study-level information: Isolated CD4+ and CD8+ cells, once sorted, yielded DNA averaging roughly 3.4 ug.

For CDR3 and TCR beta VDJ profiling, genomic DNA was the template used. From the reads, TCRdb called clonotypes with MiXCR, one entry per CDR3 protein. This table holds some 180,000 distinct CDR3 sequences, around 60% found once. The V end lost 2 bases, the J end lost 2 bases, and 13 bases lay between the germline ends. The V gene's germline CDR1 is SGHVS and CDR2 FNYEAQ. CDR3 length: 15 amino acids. Before being chosen for sequencing, patients had shown CD8+CD57+ cell expansion by flow cytometry. At the time of blood sampling, patients had not yet received any therapy. This clonotype was detected only once.

This clonotype was sampled from a human donor with aplastic anemia. The J gene is TRBJ2-7, the V gene TRBV7-6; D perhaps matches TRBD1 (6 bases). Sequencing input: sorted CD4+, CD8+, or CD8+CD57+ T cells (not recorded which) from PBMCs. CDR3 DNA sequence: TGTGCCAGCAGCTTAAGGGTGGGGGCCGCCTACGAGCAGTACTTC. Protein: CASSLRVGAAYEQYF.